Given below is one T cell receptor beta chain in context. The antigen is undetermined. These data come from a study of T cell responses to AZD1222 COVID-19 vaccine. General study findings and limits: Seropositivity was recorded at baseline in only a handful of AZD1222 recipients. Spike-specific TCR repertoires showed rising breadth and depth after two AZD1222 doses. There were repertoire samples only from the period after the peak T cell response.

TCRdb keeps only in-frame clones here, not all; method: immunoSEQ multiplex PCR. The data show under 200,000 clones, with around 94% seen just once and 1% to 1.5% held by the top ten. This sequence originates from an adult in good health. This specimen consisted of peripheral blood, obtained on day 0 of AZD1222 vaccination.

The CDR3 is CASSYSIKGQSNTEAFF. The CDR3 nucleotides are TGTGCCAGCAGTTACTCGATAAAGGGCCAGTCGAACACTGAAGCTTTCTTT. The V call is TRBV6-2 or TRBV6-3, the J call TRBJ1-1; D remains ambiguous. This CDR3 has 17 residues. V lost 0 bases to trimming and J lost 1 base, with 15 bases between them. From germline, CDR1 is MNHEY and CDR2 SVGEGT.